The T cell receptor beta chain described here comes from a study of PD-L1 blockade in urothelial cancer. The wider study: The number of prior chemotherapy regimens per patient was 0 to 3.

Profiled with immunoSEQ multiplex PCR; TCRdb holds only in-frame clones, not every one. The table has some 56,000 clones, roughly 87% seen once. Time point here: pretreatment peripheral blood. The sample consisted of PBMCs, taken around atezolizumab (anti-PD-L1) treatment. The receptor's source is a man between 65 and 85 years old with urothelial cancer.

CDR3 coding DNA: TGTGCCAGCAGTTTGGCCTCTAGTATTTGGAACAATGAGCAGTTCTTC. Encoded protein: CASSLASSIWNNEQFF. V and J are TRBV28 and TRBJ2-1; no clear D. With 3 bases removed from V and 5 bases from J, the gap between germline ends came to 17 bases. The CDR3 loop spans 16 amino acids. Germline values: CDR1 MDHEN, CDR2 SYDVKM.